This TCR beta chain is drawn from a study of post-analysis software for immune sequencing data. Study observations and caveats: Samples sharing a preparation batch grouped tightly together when assessed by F measure. Several TRBV segments (TRBV5-6, TRBV5-1 and TRBV20-1 among them) occurred more frequently in patients than in controls. Controls significantly exceeded multiple sclerosis patients in normalized Chao1 diversity.

Points on this clonotype: As yet, its antigen is unknown.

The CDR3 is made up of 14 amino acids. Germline V CDR1 and CDR2: MNHEY, SVGAGI. V gave up 2 bases and J gave up 1 base, with 9 bases separating them. Unique-molecular-identifier-tagged TCR beta cDNA libraries were used. MiXCR was run by TCRdb on the PCR reads, yielding one entry per CDR3 protein. The repertoire holds approximately 660,000 distinct CDR3 sequences, with 59% as singletons. The rearrangement uses TRBV6-5 and TRBJ2-7; no clear D gene. Sample: blood. This clonotype originated in a girl aged 2 to 10 with multiple sclerosis. CDR3 sequence reads: CASSYQAGSYEQYF. The DNA for the CDR3 is TGTGCCAGCAGTTACCAGGCAGGTTCCTACGAGCAGTACTTC.